This T cell receptor beta chain appears in the sequencing data of a study of blood T cell repertoires in COVID-19. Study as a whole: In each case, the material was cDNA or gDNA derived from T cells, B-cell-depleted T cells, or PBMCs.

Profiled with immunoSEQ multiplex PCR; TCRdb holds only in-frame clones, not every one. The sample comprises tens of thousands of clones, under 85% of which are singletons, and 9.5% to 15% rests with the top ten. This CDR3 has 15 amino acids. CDR1 is LGHNA and CDR2 is YSLEER in the germline V gene. V lost 4 bases, J lost 5 bases, and 18 bases lay in between. The sample consisted of peripheral blood. This rearrangement joins TRBV4-3 to TRBJ2-7; possibly TRBD2 for D (5 bases). The clonotype originates from a human donor in a cohort sampled during active COVID-19. CDR3 region: CASSPEPSGGHEQYF. The CDR3 region has the DNA TGCGCCAGCAGCCCAGAACCCTCAGGAGGCCACGAGCAGTACTTC.